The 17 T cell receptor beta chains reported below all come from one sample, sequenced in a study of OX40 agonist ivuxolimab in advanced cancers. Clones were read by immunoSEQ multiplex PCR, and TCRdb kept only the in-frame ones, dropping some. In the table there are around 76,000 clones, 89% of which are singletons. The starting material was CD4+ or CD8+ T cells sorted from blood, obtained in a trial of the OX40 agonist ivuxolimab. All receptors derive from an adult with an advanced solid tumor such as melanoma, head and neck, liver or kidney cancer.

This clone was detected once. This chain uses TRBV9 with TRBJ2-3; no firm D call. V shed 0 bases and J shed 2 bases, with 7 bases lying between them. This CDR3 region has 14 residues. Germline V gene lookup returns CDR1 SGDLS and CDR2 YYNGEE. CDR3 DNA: TGTGCCAGCAGCGTAGTATCCGCCACAGATACGCAGTATTTT. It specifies CASSVVSATDTQYF.

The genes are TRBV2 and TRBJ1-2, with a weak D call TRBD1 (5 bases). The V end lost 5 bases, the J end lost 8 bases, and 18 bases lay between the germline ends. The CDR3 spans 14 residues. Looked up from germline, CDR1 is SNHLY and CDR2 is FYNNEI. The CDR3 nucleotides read TGTGCCAGCAGTACCTCATGGGGGTTGGAAGGCTACACCTTC. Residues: CASSTSWGLEGYTF.

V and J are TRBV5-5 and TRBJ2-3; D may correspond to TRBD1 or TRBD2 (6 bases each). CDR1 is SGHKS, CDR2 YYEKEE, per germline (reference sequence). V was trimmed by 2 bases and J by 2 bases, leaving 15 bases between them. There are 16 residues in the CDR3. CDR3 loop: CASSLRGPVFTDTQYF. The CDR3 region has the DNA TGTGCCAGCAGCTTACGGGGGCCAGTGTTCACAGATACGCAGTATTTT.

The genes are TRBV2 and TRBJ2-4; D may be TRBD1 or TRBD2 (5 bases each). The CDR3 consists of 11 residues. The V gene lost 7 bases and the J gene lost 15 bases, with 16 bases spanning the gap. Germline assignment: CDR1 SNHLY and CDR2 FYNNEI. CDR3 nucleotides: TGTGCCAGCAATTATGACGGGACCCCGTACTTC. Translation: CASNYDGTPYF.

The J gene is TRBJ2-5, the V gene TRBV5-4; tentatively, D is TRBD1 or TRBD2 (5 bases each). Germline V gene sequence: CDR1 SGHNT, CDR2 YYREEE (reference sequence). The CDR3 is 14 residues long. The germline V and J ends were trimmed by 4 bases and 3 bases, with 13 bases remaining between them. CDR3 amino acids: CASSATGPKETQYF. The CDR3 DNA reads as TGTGCCAGCAGCGCTACGGGACCAAAAGAGACCCAGTACTTC.

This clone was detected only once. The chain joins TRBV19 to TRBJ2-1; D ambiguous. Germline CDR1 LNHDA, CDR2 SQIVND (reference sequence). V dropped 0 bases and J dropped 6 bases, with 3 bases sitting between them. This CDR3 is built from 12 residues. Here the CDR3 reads CASSIEGNEQFF. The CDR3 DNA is TGTGCCAGTAGTATAGAAGGCAATGAGCAGTTCTTC.

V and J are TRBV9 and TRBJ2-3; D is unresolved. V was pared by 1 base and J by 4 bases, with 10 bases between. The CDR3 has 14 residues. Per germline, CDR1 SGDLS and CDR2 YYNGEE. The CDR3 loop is CASSVSPPPDTQYF. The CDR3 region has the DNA TGTGCCAGCAGCGTAAGCCCTCCCCCAGATACGCAGTATTTT.

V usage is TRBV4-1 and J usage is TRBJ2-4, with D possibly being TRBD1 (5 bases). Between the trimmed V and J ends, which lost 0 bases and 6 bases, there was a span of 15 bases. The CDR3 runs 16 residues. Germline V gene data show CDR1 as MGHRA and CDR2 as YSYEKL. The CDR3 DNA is TGCGCCAGCAGCCAAGATTTTGGGGCCGGGCTAAACATTCAGTACTTC. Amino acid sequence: CASSQDFGAGLNIQYF.

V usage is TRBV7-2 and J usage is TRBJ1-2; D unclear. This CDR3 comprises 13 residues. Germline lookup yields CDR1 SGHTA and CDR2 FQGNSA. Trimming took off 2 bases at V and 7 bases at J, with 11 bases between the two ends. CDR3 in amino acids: CASSLSLRVGYTF. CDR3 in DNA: TGTGCCAGCAGCTTAAGCCTCCGGGTTGGCTACACCTTC.

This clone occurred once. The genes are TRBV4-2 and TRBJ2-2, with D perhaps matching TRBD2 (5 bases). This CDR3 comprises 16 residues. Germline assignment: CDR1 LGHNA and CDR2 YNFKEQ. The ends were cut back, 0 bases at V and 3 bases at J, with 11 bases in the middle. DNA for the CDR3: TGTGCCAGCAGCCAAGATGTCGGGGATCACACCGGGGAGCTGTTTTTT. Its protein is CASSQDVGDHTGELFF.

The CDR3 DNA sequence: TGTGCCAGCAGCCTGGGACTCAACTACGAGCAGTACTTC. This translates into CASSLGLNYEQYF. The chain recombines TRBV5-6 with TRBJ2-7; a possible D gene is TRBD2 (6 bases). Germline V gene lookup returns CDR1 SGHDT and CDR2 YYEEEE. Deletions cut 4 bases from V and 3 bases from J, with 11 bases between. The CDR3 spans 13 residues.

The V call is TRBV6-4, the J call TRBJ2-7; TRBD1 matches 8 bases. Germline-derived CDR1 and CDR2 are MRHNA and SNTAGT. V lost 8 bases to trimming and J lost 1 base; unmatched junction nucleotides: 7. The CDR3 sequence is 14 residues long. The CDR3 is CASLLRDRSYEQYF. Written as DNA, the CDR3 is TGTGCCAGCCTACTCCGGGACAGGTCCTACGAGCAGTACTTC.

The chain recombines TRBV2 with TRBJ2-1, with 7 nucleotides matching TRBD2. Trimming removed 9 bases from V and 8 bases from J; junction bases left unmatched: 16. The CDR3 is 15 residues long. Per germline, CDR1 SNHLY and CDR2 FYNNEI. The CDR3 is CARGLTSSLHDEQFF. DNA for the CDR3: TGTGCCAGGGGCCTGACTAGCTCATTACACGATGAGCAGTTCTTC. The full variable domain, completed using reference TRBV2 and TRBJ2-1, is EPEVTQTPSHQVTQMGQEVILRCVPISNHLYFYWYRQILGQKVEFLVSFYNNEISEKSEIFDDQFSVERPDGSNFTLKIRSTKLEDSAMYFCARGLTSSLHDEQFFGPGTRLTVL.

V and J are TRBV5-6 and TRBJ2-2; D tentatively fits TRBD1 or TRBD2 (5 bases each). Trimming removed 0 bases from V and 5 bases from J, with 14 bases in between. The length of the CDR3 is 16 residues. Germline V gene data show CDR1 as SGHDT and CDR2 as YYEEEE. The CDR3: CASSLGLGRGTGELFF. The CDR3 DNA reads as TGTGCCAGCAGCTTGGGGCTGGGGCGAGGGACCGGGGAGCTGTTTTTT.

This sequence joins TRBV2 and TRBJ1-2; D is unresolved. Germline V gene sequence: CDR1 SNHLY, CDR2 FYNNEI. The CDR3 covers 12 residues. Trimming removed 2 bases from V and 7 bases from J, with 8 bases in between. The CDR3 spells CASSEFRAGYTF. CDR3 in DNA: TGTGCCAGCAGTGAATTTAGGGCTGGCTACACCTTC.

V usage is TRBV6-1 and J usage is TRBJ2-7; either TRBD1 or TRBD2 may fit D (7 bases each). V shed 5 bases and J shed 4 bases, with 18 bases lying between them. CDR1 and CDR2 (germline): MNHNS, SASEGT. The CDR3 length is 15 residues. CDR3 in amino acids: CASSSLDRDYYEQYF. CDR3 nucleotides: TGTGCCAGCAGTTCCCTTGACAGGGACTATTACGAGCAGTACTTC.

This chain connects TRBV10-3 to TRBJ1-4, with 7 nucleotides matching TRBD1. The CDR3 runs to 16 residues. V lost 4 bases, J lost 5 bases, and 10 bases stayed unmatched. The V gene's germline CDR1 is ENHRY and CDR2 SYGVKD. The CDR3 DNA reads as TGTGCCATCAGTGGAAGGCCGGGACAGTCAAATGAAAAACTGTTTTTT. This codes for CAISGRPGQSNEKLFF.